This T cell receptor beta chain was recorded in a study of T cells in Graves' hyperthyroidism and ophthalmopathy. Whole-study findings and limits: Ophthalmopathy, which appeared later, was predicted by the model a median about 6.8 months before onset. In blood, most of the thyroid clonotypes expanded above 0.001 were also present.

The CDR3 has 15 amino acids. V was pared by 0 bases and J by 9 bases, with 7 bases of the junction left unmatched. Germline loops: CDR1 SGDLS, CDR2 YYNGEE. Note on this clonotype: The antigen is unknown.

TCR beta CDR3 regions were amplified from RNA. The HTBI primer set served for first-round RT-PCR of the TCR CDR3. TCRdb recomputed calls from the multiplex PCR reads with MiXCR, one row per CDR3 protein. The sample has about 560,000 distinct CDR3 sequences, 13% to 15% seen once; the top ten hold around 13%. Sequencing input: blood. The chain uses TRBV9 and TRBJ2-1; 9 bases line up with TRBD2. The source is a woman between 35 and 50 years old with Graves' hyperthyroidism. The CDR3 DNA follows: TGTGCCAGCAGCGTAGTAGCGGGAGTATCTAGTGAGCAGTTCTTC. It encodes CASSVVAGVSSEQFF.